This T cell receptor (beta chain) was sequenced for a study of T-cell memory formation after mild COVID-19. Study-level results: Some SARS-CoV-2-responding clones were already detected in memory before infection.

A word on this clonotype: What it binds is not known.

TCRdb fed the 5' RACE reads into MiXCR, producing one record per CDR3 protein. The sample yields roughly 610,000 distinct CDR3 sequences, approximately 15% seen once. CDR1 and CDR2 (germline): SGHVS, FNYEAQ. The CDR3 covers 16 residues. V shed 5 bases, J shed 4 bases, and the junction held 7 bases outside the gene matches. The chain uses TRBV7-6 and TRBJ2-1; 11 positions agree with TRBD2. The sequenced sample was PBMCs or a T cell subset sorted from them (not recorded which). The source is an adult woman who had mild COVID-19 (a few samples of this study predate the infection). Cell type and time point are not known. The CDR3 spells CASSPELAGVYNEQFF. The CDR3 nucleotides read TGTGCCAGCAGCCCAGAACTAGCGGGGGTATACAATGAGCAGTTCTTC.